This TCR beta chain came from a study of neoadjuvant anti-PD-1 for oral cavity cancer. Study-wide background: Around day 43, patients without progression received a fourth nivolumab dose before surgery. Study results and limitations: With three patients per group, TCR findings need larger cohorts.

This clone was seen a handful of times. What it binds is not known. Sequencing used immunoSEQ multiplex PCR; TCRdb keeps in-frame clones, though not all of them. Altogether 15,000 to 20,000 clones are present, about 70% being singletons, with the ten largest covering approximately 2.8%. Between the trimmed V and J ends, which lost 8 bases and 0 bases, there was a span of 14 bases. The CDR3 loop spans 15 amino acids. In germline, CDR1 is LNHDA, CDR2 SQIVND (reference sequence). V gene TRBV19 combines with J gene TRBJ1-5; possibly TRBD1 for D (6 bases). The sample here was PBMCs, taken before nivolumab (anti-PD-1) treatment. The clonotype originates from a person aged 40-85 years with oral cavity squamous cell carcinoma. CDR3 region: CASPTWGHSNQPQHF. CDR3 nucleotides: TGTGCCAGTCCCACCTGGGGGCATAGCAATCAGCCCCAGCATTTT.